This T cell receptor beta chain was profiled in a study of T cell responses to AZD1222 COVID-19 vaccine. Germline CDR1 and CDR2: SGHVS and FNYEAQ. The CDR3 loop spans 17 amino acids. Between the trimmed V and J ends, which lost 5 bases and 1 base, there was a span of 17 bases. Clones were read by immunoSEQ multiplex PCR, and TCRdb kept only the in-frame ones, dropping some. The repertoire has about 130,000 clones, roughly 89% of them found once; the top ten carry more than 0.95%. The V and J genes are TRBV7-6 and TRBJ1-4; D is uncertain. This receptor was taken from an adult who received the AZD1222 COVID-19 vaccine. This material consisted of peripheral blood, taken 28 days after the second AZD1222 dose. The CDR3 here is CASSRGDQLGTNEKLFF. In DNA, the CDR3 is TGTGCCAGCAGCCGTGGGGATCAATTGGGAACTAATGAAAAACTGTTTTTT. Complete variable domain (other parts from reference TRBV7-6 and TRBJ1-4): GAGVSQSPRYKVTKRGQDVALRCDPISGHVSLYWYRQALGQGPEFLTYFNYEAQQDKSGLPNDRFSAERPEGSISTLTIQRTEQRDSAMYRCASSRGDQLGTNEKLFFGSGTQLSVL.